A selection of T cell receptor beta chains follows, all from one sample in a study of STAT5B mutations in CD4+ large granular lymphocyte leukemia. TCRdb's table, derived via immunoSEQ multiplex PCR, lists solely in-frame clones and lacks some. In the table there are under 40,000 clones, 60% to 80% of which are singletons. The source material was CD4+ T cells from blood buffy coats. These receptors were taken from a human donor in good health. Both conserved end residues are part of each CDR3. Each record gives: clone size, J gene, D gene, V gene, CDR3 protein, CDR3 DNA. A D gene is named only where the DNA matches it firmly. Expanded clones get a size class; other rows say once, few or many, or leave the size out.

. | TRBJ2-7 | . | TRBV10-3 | CAITPDRSSYEQYF | TGTGCCATCACTCCCGACCGGAGCTCCTACGAGCAGTACTTC
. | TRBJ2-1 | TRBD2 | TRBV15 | CATSPTSGEGNEQFF | TGTGCCACCAGCCCGACTAGCGGGGAAGGGAATGAGCAGTTCTTC
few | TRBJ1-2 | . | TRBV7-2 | CASSSAGVYGYTF | TGTGCCAGCAGCTCAGCAGGGGTCTATGGCTACACCTTC
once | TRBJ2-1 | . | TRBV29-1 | CSVSSGLNEQFF | TGCAGCGTTTCTTCGGGTCTCAATGAGCAGTTCTTC
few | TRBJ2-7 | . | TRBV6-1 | CASSEGRGRSYEQYF | TGTGCCAGCAGTGAAGGTCGGGGCCGGAGCTACGAGCAGTACTTC
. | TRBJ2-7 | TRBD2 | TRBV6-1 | CASSEDLAGGSYEQYF | TGTGCCAGCAGTGAAGACCTAGCGGGGGGGTCCTACGAGCAGTACTTC
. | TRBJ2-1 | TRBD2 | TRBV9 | CASSGDYNNEQFF | TGTGCCAGCAGCGGGGACTATAACAATGAGCAGTTCTTC
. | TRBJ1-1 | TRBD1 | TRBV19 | CASSIGGRGPIF | TGTGCCAGTAGTATAGGGGGCAGGGGGCCAATTTTC
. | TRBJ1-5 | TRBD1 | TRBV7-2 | CASSTGGGQGSNQPQHF | TGTGCCAGCAGCACCGGGGGGGGACAGGGAAGCAATCAGCCCCAGCATTTT
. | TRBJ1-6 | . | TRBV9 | CASSDPNLDSLNSPLHF | TGTGCCAGCAGCGATCCGAATCTGGACAGCCTTAATTCACCCCTCCACTTT
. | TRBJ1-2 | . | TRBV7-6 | CASSLKAGPYGYTF | TGTGCCAGCAGCTTAAAGGCGGGTCCTTATGGCTACACCTTC
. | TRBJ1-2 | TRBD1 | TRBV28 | CASSLGQASGYTF | TGTGCCAGCAGTTTAGGACAGGCAAGTGGCTACACCTTC
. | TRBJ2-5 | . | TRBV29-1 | CSVGGNLQETQYF | TGCAGCGTTGGTGGGAACCTCCAAGAGACCCAGTACTTC
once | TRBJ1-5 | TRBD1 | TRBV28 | CASTQAGGNQPQHF | TGTGCCAGCACCCAGGCAGGGGGAAATCAGCCCCAGCATTTT
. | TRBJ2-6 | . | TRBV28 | CASSRNNVLTF | TGTGCCAGCAGTAGAAACAACGTCCTGACTTTC
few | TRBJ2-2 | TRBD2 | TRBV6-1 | CASSEYSGGTNTGELFF | TGTGCCAGCAGTGAATACAGCGGGGGGACGAACACCGGGGAGCTGTTTTTT
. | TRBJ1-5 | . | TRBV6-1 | CASSEGTPNQPQHF | TGTGCCAGCAGTGAAGGGACTCCAAATCAGCCCCAGCATTTT
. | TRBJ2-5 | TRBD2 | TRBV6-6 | CASSTPGGIVETQYF | TGTGCCAGCAGTACGCCGGGAGGGATAGTAGAGACCCAGTACTTC
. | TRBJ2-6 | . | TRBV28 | CASRLDTSGANVLTF | TGTGCCAGTCGACTAGACACCTCTGGGGCCAACGTCCTGACTTTC
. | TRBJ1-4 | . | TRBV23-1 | CASSQFGKIGEKLFF | TGCGCCAGCAGTCAATTCGGTAAGATAGGGGAAAAACTGTTTTTT
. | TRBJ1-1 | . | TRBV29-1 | CSVVLNTEAFF | TGCAGCGTTGTTCTGAACACTGAAGCTTTCTTT
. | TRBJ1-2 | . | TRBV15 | CATSRDGYYGYTF | TGTGCCACCAGCAGAGATGGTTACTATGGCTACACCTTC
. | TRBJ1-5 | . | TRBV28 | CASYNPTTGNQPQHF | TGTGCCAGTTACAACCCTACAACAGGAAATCAGCCCCAGCATTTT
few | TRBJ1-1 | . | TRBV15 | CATSREEGMRANTEAFF | TGTGCCACCAGCAGAGAAGAGGGCATGAGGGCGAACACTGAAGCTTTCTTT
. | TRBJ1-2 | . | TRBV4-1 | CASSQGWRDQDGYTF | TGCGCCAGCAGCCAAGGATGGCGAGATCAGGATGGCTACACCTTC
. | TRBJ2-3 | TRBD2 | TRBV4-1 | CASSQDELAATSTDTQYF | TGCGCCAGCAGCCAAGATGAACTAGCGGCAACTAGCACAGATACGCAGTATTTT
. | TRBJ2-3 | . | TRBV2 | CASSAGPLGGNTQYF | TGTGCCAGCAGTGCTGGGCCCCTTGGGGGCAATACGCAGTATTTT
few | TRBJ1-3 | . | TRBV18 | CASSPLGSSGNTIYF | TGTGCCAGCTCACCCCTGGGTAGCTCTGGAAACACCATATATTTT
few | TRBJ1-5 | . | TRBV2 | CASSDRGTQPQHF | TGTGCCAGCAGTGACAGGGGAACTCAGCCCCAGCATTTT
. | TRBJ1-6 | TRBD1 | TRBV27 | CASSGSGTGTSPLHF | TGTGCCAGCAGTGGCTCCGGGACAGGGACTTCACCCCTCCACTTT
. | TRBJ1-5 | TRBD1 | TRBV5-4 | CASSSGTGNQPQHF | TGTGCCAGCAGCTCCGGGACAGGGAATCAGCCCCAGCATTTT
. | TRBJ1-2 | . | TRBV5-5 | CASSFGGGYGYTF | TGTGCCAGCAGCTTTGGGGGAGGCTATGGCTACACCTTC
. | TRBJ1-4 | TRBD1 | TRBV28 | CASRLDRATNEKLFF | TGTGCCAGCAGACTTGACAGGGCAACTAATGAAAAACTGTTTTTT
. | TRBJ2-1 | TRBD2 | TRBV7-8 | CASSRGTSGGHSSYNEQFF | TGTGCCAGCAGCAGAGGGACTAGCGGGGGCCATAGCTCCTACAATGAGCAGTTCTTC
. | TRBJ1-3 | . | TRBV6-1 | CASSAGWGGNTIYF | TGTGCCAGCAGTGCTGGATGGGGTGGAAACACCATATATTTT
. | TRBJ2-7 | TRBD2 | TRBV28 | CASSFGGAYGEQYF | TGTGCCAGCAGTTTCGGGGGGGCGTACGGCGAGCAGTACTTC
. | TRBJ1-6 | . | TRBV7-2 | CASRAIGREDSPLHF | TGTGCCAGCAGGGCCATTGGCAGGGAGGATTCACCCCTCCACTTT
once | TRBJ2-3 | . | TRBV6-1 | CASTGGGPGTQYF | TGTGCCAGTACAGGCGGGGGCCCGGGTACGCAGTATTTT
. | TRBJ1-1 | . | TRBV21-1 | CASSKAAGAPNTEAFF | TGTGCCAGCAGCAAAGCGGCAGGGGCTCCGAACACTGAAGCTTTCTTT
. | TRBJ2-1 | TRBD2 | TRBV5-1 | CASSPGLAGMVHEQFF | TGCGCCAGCAGCCCCGGACTAGCGGGGATGGTCCATGAGCAGTTCTTC
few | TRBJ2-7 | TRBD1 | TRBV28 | CASSSGTGKRYEQYF | TGTGCCAGCAGTTCGGGGACAGGGAAACGCTACGAGCAGTACTTC
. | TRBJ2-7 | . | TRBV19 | CASSIPPGASSYEQYF | TGTGCCAGTAGTATCCCGCCTGGGGCCAGCTCCTACGAGCAGTACTTC